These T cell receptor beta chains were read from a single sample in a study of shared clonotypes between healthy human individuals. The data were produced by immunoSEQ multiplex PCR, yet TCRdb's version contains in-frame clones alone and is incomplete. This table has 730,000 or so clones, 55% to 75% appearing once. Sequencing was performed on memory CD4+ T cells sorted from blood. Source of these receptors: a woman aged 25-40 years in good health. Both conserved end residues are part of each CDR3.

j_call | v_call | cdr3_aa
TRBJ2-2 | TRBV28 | CASSFRGRGMTGELFF
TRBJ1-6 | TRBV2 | CASSDSVYSPLHF
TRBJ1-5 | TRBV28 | CASSSPTGQANQPQHF
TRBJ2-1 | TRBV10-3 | CAISEDRKSVYNEQFF
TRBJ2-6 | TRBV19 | CASSIQGAGANVLTF
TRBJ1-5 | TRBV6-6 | CASSWTGRGQPQHF
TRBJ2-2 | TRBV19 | CASKRSEDRATGELFF
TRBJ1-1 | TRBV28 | CASNKGLSNTEAFF
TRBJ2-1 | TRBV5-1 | CASSLDGGTTYNEQFF
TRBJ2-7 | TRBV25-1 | CASEPGGRYEQYF
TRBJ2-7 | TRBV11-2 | CASRHAGTGISYEQYF
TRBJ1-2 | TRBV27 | CASSLFGTGANYTF
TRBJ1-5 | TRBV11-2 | CASSPEVGGARNQPQHF
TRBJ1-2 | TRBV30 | CAWSPTMMRYTF
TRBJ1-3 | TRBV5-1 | CASSSGDRDGNTIYF
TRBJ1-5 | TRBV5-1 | CASRYREDQPQHF
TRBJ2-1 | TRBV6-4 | CASSRFSYNEQFF
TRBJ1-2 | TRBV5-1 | CASSSQGWTYDGYTF
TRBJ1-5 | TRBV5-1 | CASSLAGGSNQPQHF
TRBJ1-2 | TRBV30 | CAWRPTFTNYGYTF
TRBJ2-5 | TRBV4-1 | CASSQEGDGGWETQYF
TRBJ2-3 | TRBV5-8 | CASTARNTDTQYF
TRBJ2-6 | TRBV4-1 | CASSQGVVGTFSGANVLTF
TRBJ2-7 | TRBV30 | CAWSPGAIPREQYF
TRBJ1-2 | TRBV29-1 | CSVYPEIYGYTF
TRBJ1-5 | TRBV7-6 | CASSLGLGVQPQHF
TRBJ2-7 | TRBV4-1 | CASRWTSGYKNSYEQYF
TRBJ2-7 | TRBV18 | CASSGGGSYEQYF
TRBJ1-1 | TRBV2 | CASRWFEEAFF
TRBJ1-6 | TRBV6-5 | CASSKEGWNSPLHF
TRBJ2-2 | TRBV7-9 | CASSLGYTGELFF
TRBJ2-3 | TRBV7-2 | CASSVRLAESDTQYF
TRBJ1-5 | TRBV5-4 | CASSPGGGQPQHF
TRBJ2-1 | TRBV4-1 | CASSQVGAGHDNEQFF
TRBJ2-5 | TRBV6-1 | CASSEGQGAMETQYF
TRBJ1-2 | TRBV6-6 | CASSRGTARTF